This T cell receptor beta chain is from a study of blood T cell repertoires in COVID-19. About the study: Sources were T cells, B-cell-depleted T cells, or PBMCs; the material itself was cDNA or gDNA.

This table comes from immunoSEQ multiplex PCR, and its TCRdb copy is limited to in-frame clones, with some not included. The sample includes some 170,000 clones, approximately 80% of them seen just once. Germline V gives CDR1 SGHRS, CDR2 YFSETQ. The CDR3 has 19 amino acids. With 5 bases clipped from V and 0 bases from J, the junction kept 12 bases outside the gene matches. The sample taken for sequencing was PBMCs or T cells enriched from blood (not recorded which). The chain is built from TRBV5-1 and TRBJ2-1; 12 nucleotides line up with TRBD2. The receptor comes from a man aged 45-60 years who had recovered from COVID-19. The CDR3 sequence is CASRELLAGGRSSYNEQFF. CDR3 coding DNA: TGCGCCAGCAGAGAGCTCCTAGCGGGGGGGCGAAGCTCCTACAATGAGCAGTTCTTC. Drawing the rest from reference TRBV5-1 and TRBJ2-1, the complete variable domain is KAGVTQTPRYLIKTRGQQVTLSCSPISGHRSVSWYQQTPGQGLQFLFEYFSETQRNKGNFPGRFSGRQFSNSRSEMNVSTLELGDSALYLCASRELLAGGRSSYNEQFFGPGTRLTVL.